This TCR beta chain was obtained from a study of control samples from healthy donors and cancer patients (dated by TCRdb to the early 2020s). With regard to this clone: The clone's antigen remains unknown. The record has no base qualities; no much larger clone is one base away.

Library construction relied on the immunoSEQ multiplex PCR assay. The table was pulled from immuneACCESS by TCRdb, which kept in-frame rearrangements only. Such tables lose some clones; where checked, under half of the loss comes from unresolved V genes, and the rest has no known cause. The sample table shows just over 50,000 clones, and about 88% are seen once. The top ten clonotypes cover under 45% of the sample. From a lookup of the germline V gene, CDR1 and CDR2 are SGHAT and FQNNGV. The CDR3 runs 13 residues from the cysteine to the phenylalanine. Solely the CDR3 DNA is kept, with 39 bases framed from the first base. Trimming removed 3 bases from V and 7 bases from J, leaving 7 bases between the germline ends.

The receptor's source is a man aged 45-65 years with head and neck cancer. The chain links TRBV11-2 with TRBJ1-6; TRBD1 could be the D gene, as 5 bases match. Sequenced sample: PBMCs. The sequenced DNA: TGTGCCAGCAGCTTCGGGGGAAATTCACCCCTCCACTTT. Translated, it reads CASSFGGNSPLHF.